These 9 T cell receptor beta chains were all obtained from the same sample, sequenced in a study of kidney transplant recipient with SARS-CoV-2 infection. MiXCR, run by TCRdb on the reads, gives a single entry per CDR3 protein. The sample includes under 250,000 distinct CDR3 sequences, 29% of them seen just once. Sequencing was performed on a blood sample, taken at baseline and on day 111 from a kidney transplant recipient. These receptors all come from a male patient between 25 and 39 years old who had COVID-19 and was a kidney transplant recipient. T cells may partly derive from the graft donor.

This clonotype was found once. Given a much more abundant clone one base away, this may be a read error. CDR3 in DNA: TGTGCCAGCAGCTTCGTCGAGGATTCACTCCTCCACTTT. Its translation: CASSFVEDSLLHF. The genes are TRBV11-2 and TRBJ1-6; unclear D gene. CDR3 length: 13 amino acids. Germline V gene sequence: CDR1 SGHAT, CDR2 FQNNGV.

The chain recombines TRBV20-1 with TRBJ2-4; perhaps D is TRBD1 or TRBD2 (5 bases each). Germline assignment: CDR1 DFQATT and CDR2 SNEGSKA (reference sequence). V shed 1 base and J shed 7 bases, with 17 bases lying between them. The CDR3 runs to 15 residues. CDR3 sequence: CSARARDGRGNIQYF. The CDR3 region has the DNA TGCAGTGCTAGAGCCAGGGACGGACGAGGGAACATTCAGTACTTC.

Ten or more counts support this clonotype. J is TRBJ1-2 and V is TRBV6-4; D is unclear. Germline values: CDR1 MRHNA, CDR2 SNTAGT. Trimming took off 5 bases at V and 4 bases at J, with 23 bases between the two ends. The CDR3 length is 17 residues. The CDR3 DNA reads TGTGCCAGCAGTTTCAGGAGCTCACACGGAAAGACCTATGGCTACACCTTC. Amino acid sequence: CASSFRSSHGKTYGYTF.

This clonotype was detected ten times or more. The chain has TRBV6-4 and TRBJ1-2; no reliable D call. V shed 5 bases and J shed 4 bases, with 23 bases lying between them. Per germline, CDR1 MRHNA and CDR2 SNTAGT. The length of the CDR3 is 17 residues. Here the CDR3 reads CASSREHSHGKTYGYTF. DNA of the CDR3: TGTGCCAGCAGTCGGGAACACTCACACGGAAAGACCTATGGCTACACCTTC.

The V and J genes are TRBV5-1 and TRBJ2-2; tentatively, D is TRBD2 (5 bases). CDR3 size: 18 residues. Between the trimmed V and J ends, which lost 1 base and 2 bases, there was a span of 18 bases. Germline V lookup: CDR1 SGHRS, CDR2 YFSETQ. CDR3 sequence reads: CASSLNPFGGSNTGELFF. The CDR3 region has the DNA TGCGCCAGCAGCTTGAATCCCTTCGGTGGGAGCAACACCGGGGAGCTGTTTTTT.

This clonotype was seen a few times. This chain links TRBV7-9 with TRBJ1-4, with unresolved D. In germline, CDR1 is SEHNR, CDR2 FQNEAQ (reference sequence). There are 16 residues in the CDR3. Trimming took off 1 base at V and 0 bases at J, with 9 bases between the two ends. For the CDR3, the DNA is TGTGCCAGCAGCTTAGGGGAAGGGACAACTAATGAAAAACTGTTTTTT. It specifies CASSLGEGTTNEKLFF.

This clonotype was recorded many times. V usage is TRBV10-2 and J usage is TRBJ1-4, with 7 bases aligning to TRBD1. J was trimmed by 0 bases and V by 8 bases; bases with no gene match: 9. This CDR3 has 16 amino acids. CDR1 and CDR2 (germline): WSHSY, SAAADI. In nucleotides, the CDR3 is TGCGCCAGCCTACACGACAGGGATGCAACTAATGAAAAACTGTTTTTT. It encodes CASLHDRDATNEKLFF.

This clonotype was seen at least ten times. This chain uses TRBV6-2 or TRBV6-3 with TRBJ2-2; TRBD1 or TRBD2 may be the D gene (6 bases each). V was shortened by 8 bases and J by 3 bases, with 19 bases between the two germline ends. Germline CDR1 reads MNHEY; CDR2 reads SVGEGT. The CDR3 has 16 residues. Here the CDR3 reads CASWGAPGAYTGELFF. The CDR3 region has the DNA TGTGCCAGCTGGGGGGCTCCGGGGGCGTACACCGGGGAGCTGTTTTTT.

This clonotype was observed many times. The V and J genes are TRBV11-3 and TRBJ1-2; D is ambiguous. The CDR3 runs 17 residues. Germline assignment: CDR1 SGHNT and CDR2 YENEEA. V shed 5 bases and J shed 4 bases, with 23 bases lying between them. The CDR3 sequence: CASSIVRDLGKTYGYTF. The CDR3 coding sequence is TGTGCCAGCAGCATAGTGCGCGATCTCGGAAAGACCTATGGCTACACCTTC. Filled out from reference TRBV11-3 and TRBJ1-2, the complete variable domain reads EAGVVQSPRYKIIEKKQPVAFWCNPISGHNTLYWYLQNLGQGPELLIRYENEEAVDDSQLPKDRFSAERLKGVDSTLKIQPAELGDSAVYLCASSIVRDLGKTYGYTFGSGTRLTVV.